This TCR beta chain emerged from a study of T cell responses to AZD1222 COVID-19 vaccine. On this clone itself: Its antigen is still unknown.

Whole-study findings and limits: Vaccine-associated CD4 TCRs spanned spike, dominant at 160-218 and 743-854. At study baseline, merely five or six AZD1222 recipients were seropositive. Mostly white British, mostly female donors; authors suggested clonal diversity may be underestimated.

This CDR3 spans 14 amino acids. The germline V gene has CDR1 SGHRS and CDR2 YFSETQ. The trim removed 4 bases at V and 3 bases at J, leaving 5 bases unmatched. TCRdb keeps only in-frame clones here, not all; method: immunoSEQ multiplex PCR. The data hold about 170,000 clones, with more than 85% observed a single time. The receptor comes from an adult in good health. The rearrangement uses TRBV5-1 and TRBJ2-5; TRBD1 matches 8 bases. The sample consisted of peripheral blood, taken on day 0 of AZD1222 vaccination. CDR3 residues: CASSPRTGKETQYF. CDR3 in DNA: TGCGCCAGCAGCCCTCGGACAGGGAAAGAGACCCAGTACTTC.